The present TCR beta chain was sequenced within a study of tumor-infiltrating lymphocytes in oesophageal squamous cell carcinoma. The CDR3 sequence is 16 residues long. Germline trimming cut 0 bases from V and 9 bases from J; bases unmatched to any gene: 8. Germline assignment: CDR1 SGHVS and CDR2 FNYEAQ. TCRdb recomputed calls from the PCR reads with MiXCR, one row per CDR3 protein. The data contain about 13,000 distinct CDR3 sequences, about half of them singletons. This TCR was recovered from a female donor with esophageal squamous cell carcinoma. The source material was blood. This chain links TRBV7-6 with TRBJ2-1; 10 bases line up with TRBD2. Written as DNA, the CDR3 is TGTGCCAGCAGCTTAGCGAGCGGGAGGGCCGTGACTGAGCAGTTCTTC. As protein: CASSLASGRAVTEQFF.